The T cell receptor beta chain under discussion was sequenced for a study of T cells after yellow fever vaccination. Study-level background: Each low-cell-number fraction was prepared by means of SMART-Seq v4 Ultra Low Input.

Germline V gene data show CDR1 as SQVTM and CDR2 as ANQGSEA. The CDR3 runs 13 residues. V was clipped by 4 bases and J by 8 bases, with 15 bases between them. General study results and limits: Post-booster repertoires again held most primary-vaccination clones (96% CD4, about 90% CD8). Relatively few clonotypes were ones that appeared in both CD4 and CD8 compartments.

UMIs were added to TCR cDNA along with a universal primer site when it was made by 5'RACE template switching. TCRdb processed the 5' RACE reads anew with MiXCR; each CDR3 protein has one entry. Of roughly 120,000 distinct CDR3 sequences listed, roughly 8.9% are singletons. At least ten counts were recorded for this clonotype. Its antigen remains unknown. The receptor's source is a man aged 30 to 45 who received the YFV17D yellow fever vaccine. Sequences were derived from CD8+ T cells sorted from PBMCs, sampled 45 days after the yellow fever booster vaccination. The J gene is TRBJ2-1, the V gene TRBV29-1; D possibly matches TRBD1 or TRBD2 (5 bases each). As DNA, the CDR3 is TGCAGCGTTGTCGGGGTGTCAGGGTATGAGCAGTTCTTC. It translates to CSVVGVSGYEQFF.